This T cell receptor beta chain comes out of a study of blood T cell repertoires in COVID-19. In the original processing: Reference gene primer amplification gave nucleated cell count estimates. Profiled with immunoSEQ multiplex PCR; TCRdb holds only in-frame clones, not every one. The DNA was the basis for D and trimming; V, J and clone size are from that table. The sample yields 330,000 or so clones, roughly nine tenths seen once. Germline CDR1 SGHVS, CDR2 FQNEAQ. This CDR3 is 18 amino acids long. The V gene end was trimmed by 5 bases and the J gene end by 0 bases; junction bases not matched to a gene: 13. Enrollment of patients from Seattle took place during active infection, with longitudinal follow-up.

The V gene is TRBV7-8, the J gene TRBJ2-4, with 7 bases fitting TRBD1. The TCR originated in a woman aged 60-70 years with COVID-19, enrolled during active disease. The material sequenced was peripheral blood. The CDR3 sequence: CASSPLKDRFSAKNIQYF. The CDR3 DNA reads TGTGCCAGCAGCCCCCTTAAGGACAGGTTTTCAGCCAAAAACATTCAGTACTTC. Full variable domain (remainder filled in from reference TRBV7-8 and TRBJ2-4): GAGVSQSPRYKVAKRGQDVALRCDPISGHVSLFWYQQALGQGPEFLTYFQNEAQLDKSGLPSDRFFAERPEGSVSTLKIQRTQQEDSAVYLCASSPLKDRFSAKNIQYFGAGTRLSVL.